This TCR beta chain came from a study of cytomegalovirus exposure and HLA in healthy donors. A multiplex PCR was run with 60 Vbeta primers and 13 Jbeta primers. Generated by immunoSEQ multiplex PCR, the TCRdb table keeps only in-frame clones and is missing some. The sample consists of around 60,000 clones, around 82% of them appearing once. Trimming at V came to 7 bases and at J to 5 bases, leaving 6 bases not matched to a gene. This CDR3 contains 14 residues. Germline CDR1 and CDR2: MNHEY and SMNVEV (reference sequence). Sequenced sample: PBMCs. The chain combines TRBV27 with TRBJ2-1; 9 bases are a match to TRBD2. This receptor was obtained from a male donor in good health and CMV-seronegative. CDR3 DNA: TGTGCCAGCATACCAGCGGGGGGAAACAATGAGCAGTTCTTC. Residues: CASIPAGGNNEQFF.